A single T cell receptor (beta chain) is shown here with its context. The data were taken from a study of blood T cell repertoires in COVID-19. Sequencing used immunoSEQ multiplex PCR; TCRdb keeps in-frame clones, though not all of them. Here the sample spans approximately 260,000 clones, about 88% being singletons. Participants came from about 23 US areas, aged roughly 18 to 89 years. V lost 4 bases, J lost 2 bases, and 8 bases lay in between. Germline V gives CDR1 MDHEN, CDR2 SYDVKM. The CDR3 spans 13 residues. The chain carries TRBV28 and TRBJ1-2; D remains unclear. Sequences were obtained from PBMCs or T cells enriched from blood (not recorded which). The TCR originated in a man in his thirties or forties with acute COVID-19. CDR3 nucleotides: TGTGCCAGCAGTTCCCGTTTCAACTATGGCTACACCTTC. This translates into CASSSRFNYGYTF.